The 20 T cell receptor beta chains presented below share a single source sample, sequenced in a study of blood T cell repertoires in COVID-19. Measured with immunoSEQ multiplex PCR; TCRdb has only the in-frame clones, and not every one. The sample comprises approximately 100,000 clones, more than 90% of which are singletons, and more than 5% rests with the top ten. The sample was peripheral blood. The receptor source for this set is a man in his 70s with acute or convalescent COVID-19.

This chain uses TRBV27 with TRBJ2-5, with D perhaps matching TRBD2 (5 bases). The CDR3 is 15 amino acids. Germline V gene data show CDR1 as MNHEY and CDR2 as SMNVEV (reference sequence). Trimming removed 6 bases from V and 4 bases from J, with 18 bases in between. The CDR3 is CASRAVARAGETQYF. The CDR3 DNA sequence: TGTGCCAGCAGAGCAGTGGCGAGGGCCGGAGAGACCCAGTACTTC.

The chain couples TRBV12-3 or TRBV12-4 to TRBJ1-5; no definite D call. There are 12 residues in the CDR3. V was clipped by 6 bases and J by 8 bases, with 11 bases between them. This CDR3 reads CASSSGSKPQHF. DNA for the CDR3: TGTGCCAGCAGCTCCGGTAGCAAGCCCCAGCATTTT.

Written as DNA, the CDR3 is TGTGCCAGCAGGTCTAGCGGGACTGAGACCCAGTACTTC. As protein: CASRSSGTETQYF. The chain uses TRBV9 and TRBJ2-5, with TRBD2 matching over 9 bases. This CDR3 is built from 13 residues. V lost 5 bases and J lost 5; bases outside the gene matches: 4. The germline V gene encodes CDR1 SGDLS and CDR2 YYNGEE.

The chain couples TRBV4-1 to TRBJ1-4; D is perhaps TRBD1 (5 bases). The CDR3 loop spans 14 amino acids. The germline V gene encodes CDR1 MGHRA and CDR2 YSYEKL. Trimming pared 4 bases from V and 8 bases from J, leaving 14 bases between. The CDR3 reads CASSPRGGWEKLFF. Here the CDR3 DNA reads TGCGCCAGCAGCCCGAGGGGAGGTTGGGAAAAACTGTTTTTT.

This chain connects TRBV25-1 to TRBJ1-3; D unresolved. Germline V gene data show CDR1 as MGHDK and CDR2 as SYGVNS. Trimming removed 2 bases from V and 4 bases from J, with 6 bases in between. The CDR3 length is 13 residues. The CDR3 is CASSETAGNTIYF. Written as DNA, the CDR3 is TGTGCCAGCAGTGAAACAGCCGGAAACACCATATATTTT.

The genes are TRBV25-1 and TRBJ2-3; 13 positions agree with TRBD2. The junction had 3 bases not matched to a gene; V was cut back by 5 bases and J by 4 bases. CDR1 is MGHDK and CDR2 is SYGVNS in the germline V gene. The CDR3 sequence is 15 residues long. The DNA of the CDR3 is TGTGCCAGCAGTCTAGGGACTAGCGGGGCAGATACGCAGTATTTT. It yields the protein CASSLGTSGADTQYF.

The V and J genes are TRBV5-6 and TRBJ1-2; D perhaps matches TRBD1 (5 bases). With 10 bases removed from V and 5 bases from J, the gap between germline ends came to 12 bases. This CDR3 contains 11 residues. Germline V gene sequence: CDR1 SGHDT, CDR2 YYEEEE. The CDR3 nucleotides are TGTGCCGAGCAGGGCCCGTATGGCTACACCTTC. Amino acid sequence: CAEQGPYGYTF.

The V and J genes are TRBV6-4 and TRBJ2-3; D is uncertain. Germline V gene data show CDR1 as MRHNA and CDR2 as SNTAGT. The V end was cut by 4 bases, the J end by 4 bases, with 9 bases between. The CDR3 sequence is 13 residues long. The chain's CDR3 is CASSVEISDTQYF. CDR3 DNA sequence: TGTGCCAGCAGTGTCGAGATTTCAGATACGCAGTATTTT.

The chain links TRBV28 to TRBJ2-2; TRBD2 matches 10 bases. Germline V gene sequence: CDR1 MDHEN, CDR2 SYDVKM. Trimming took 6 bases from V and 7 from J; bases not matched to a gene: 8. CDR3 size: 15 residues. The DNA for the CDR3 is TGTGCCAGCAGGACAGGAGTAGCGGGAGGCGGGGAGCTGTTTTTT. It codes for CASRTGVAGGGELFF.

CDR3 sequence reads: CASSFFRGTEAFF. The DNA for the CDR3 is TGCGCCAGCAGCTTCTTCCGAGGCACTGAAGCTTTCTTT. The gene calls are TRBV5-1 and TRBJ1-1; D call uncertain. Germline CDR1 reads SGHRS; CDR2 reads YFSETQ. The CDR3 consists of 13 residues. V shed 2 bases and J shed 4 bases, with 9 bases lying between them.

Written as DNA, the CDR3 is TGCGCCAGCAGCCCGACAGAATCCACCGGGGAGCTGTTTTTT. It yields the protein CASSPTESTGELFF. This chain connects TRBV5-1 to TRBJ2-2, with D perhaps matching TRBD1 (5 bases). CDR1 is SGHRS, CDR2 YFSETQ, per germline. There are 14 residues in the CDR3. The V end was cut by 4 bases, the J end by 4 bases, with 11 bases between.

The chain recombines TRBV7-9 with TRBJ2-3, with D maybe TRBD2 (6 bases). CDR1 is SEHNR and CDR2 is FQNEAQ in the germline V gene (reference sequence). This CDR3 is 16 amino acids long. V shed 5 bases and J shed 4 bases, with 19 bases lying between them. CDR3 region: CASSPRGMGGADTQYF. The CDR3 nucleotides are TGTGCCAGCAGCCCCCGGGGGATGGGTGGCGCAGATACGCAGTATTTT.

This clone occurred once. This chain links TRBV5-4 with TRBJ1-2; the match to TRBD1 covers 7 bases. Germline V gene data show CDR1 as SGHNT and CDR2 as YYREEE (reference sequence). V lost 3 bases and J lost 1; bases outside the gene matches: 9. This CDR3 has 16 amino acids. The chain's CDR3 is CASSSTGSVFNYGYTF. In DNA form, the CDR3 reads TGTGCCAGCAGCTCGACAGGGTCCGTATTTAACTATGGCTACACCTTC. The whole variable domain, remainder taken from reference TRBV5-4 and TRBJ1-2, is ETGVTQSPTHLIKTRGQQVTLRCSSQSGHNTVSWYQQALGQGPQFIFQYYREEENGRGNFPPRFSGLQFPNYSSELNVNALELDDSALYLCASSSTGSVFNYGYTFGSGTRLTVV.

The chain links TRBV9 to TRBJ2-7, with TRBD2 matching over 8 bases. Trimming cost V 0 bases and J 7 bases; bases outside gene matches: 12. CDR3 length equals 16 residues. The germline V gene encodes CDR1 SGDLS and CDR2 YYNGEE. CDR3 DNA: TGTGCCAGCAGCGTAGGAGGGTACGGGAGGGCCGGAGAGCAGTACTTC. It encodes CASSVGGYGRAGEQYF.

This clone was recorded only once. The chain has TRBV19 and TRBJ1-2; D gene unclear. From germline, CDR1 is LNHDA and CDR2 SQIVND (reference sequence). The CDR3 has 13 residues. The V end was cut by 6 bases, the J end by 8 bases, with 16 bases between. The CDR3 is CASRGGGVRGYTF. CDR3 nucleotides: TGTGCCAGTAGAGGAGGCGGGGTGAGGGGCTACACCTTC.

The CDR3 coding sequence is TGTGCCAGTAGTACGTCACAAAAGAACACTGAAGCTTTCTTT. It encodes CASSTSQKNTEAFF. The V call is TRBV19, the J call TRBJ1-1; D gene uncertain. Per the germline V gene, CDR1 is LNHDA and CDR2 is SQIVND (reference sequence). Trimming removed 4 bases from V and 1 base from J, with 10 bases in between. The CDR3 runs to 14 residues. The variable domain in full, with the rest retrieved from reference TRBV19 and TRBJ1-1, is DGGITQSPKYLFRKEGQNVTLSCEQNLNHDAMYWYRQDPGQGLRLIYYSQIVNDFQKGDIAEGYSVSREKKESFPLTVTSAQKNPTAFYLCASSTSQKNTEAFFGQGTRLTVV.

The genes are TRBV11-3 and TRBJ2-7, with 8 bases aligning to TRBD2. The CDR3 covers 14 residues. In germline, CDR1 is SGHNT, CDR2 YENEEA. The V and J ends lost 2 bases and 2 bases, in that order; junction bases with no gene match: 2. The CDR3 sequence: CASSLTSGPYEQYF. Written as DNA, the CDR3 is TGTGCCAGCAGCTTAACTAGCGGCCCCTACGAGCAGTACTTC.

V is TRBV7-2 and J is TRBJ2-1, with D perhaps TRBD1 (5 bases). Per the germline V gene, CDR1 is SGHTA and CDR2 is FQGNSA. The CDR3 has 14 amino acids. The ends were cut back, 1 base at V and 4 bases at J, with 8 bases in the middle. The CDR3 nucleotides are TGTGCCAGCAGCTTAGATCCAGGGTACAATGAGCAGTTCTTC. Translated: CASSLDPGYNEQFF. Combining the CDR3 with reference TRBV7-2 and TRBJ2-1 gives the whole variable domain GAGVSQSPSNKVTEKGKDVELRCDPISGHTALYWYRQSLGQGLEFLIYFQGNSAPDKSGLPSDRFSAERTGGSVSTLTIQRTQQEDSAVYLCASSLDPGYNEQFFGPGTRLTVL.

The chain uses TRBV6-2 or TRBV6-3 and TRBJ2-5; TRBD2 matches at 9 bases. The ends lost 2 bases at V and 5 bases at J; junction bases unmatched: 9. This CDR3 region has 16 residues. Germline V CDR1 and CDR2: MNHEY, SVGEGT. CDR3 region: CASSYIAGEVSETQYF. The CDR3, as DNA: TGTGCCAGCAGTTACATAGCGGGAGAAGTATCGGAGACCCAGTACTTC.

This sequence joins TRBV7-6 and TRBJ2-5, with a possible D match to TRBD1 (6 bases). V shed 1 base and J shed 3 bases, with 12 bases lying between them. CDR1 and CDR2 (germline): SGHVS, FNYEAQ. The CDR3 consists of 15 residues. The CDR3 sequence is CASSLVANREETQYF. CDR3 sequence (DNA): TGTGCCAGCAGCTTAGTCGCGAACAGGGAAGAGACCCAGTACTTC.